This T cell receptor beta chain was obtained from a study of blood T cell repertoires in COVID-19. Method: immunoSEQ multiplex PCR; TCRdb's copy keeps in-frame clones and lacks some. The repertoire includes about 260,000 clones, around 89% of them detected once, and about 4% sits in the top ten. Per germline, CDR1 SEHNR and CDR2 FQNEAQ (reference sequence). Trimming left V 5 bases short and J 6 bases short, with 11 bases between. This CDR3 region has 14 residues. The sample taken for sequencing was peripheral blood. The chain uses TRBV7-9 and TRBJ1-6; D not certain. The sequence came from a woman between 40 and 50 years old with acute or convalescent COVID-19. The CDR3: CASSPTVGNSPLHF. The CDR3 region has the DNA TGTGCCAGCAGCCCAACCGTCGGTAATTCACCCCTCCACTTT.